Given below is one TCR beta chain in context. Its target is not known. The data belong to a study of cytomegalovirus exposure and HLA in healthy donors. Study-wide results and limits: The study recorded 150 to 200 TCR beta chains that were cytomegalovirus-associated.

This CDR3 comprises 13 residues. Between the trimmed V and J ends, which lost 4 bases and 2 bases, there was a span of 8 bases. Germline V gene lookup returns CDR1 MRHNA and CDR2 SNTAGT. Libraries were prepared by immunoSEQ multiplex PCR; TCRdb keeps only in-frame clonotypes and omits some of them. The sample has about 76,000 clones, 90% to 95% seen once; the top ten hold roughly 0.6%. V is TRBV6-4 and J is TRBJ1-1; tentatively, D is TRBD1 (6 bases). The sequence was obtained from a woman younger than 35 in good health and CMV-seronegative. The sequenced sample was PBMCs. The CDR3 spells CASSAGANTEAFF. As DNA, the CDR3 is TGTGCCAGCAGTGCAGGGGCCAACACTGAAGCTTTCTTT.